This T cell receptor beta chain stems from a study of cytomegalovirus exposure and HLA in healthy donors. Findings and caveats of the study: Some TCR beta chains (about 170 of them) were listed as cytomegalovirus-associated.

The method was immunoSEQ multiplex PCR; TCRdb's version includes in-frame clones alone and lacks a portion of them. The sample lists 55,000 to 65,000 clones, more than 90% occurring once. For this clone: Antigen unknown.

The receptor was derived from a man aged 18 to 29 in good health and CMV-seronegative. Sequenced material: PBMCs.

The CDR3, as DNA: TGTGCCAGCAGCGCCGGGACTAGCGGGATGTATGAGCAGTTCTTC. This encodes CASSAGTSGMYEQFF. The J gene is TRBJ2-1, the V gene TRBV5-8; 13 bases fit TRBD2. V was clipped by 4 bases and J by 8 bases; unmatched bases: 6. Germline V gives CDR1 SGHTS, CDR2 YDEGEE. The length of the CDR3 is 15 residues.